This T cell receptor beta chain was found in a study of regulatory T cells in long-lasting Graves disease. Whole-study results and caveats: TCR diversity was lower in persistent than newly diagnosed Graves' disease.

CDR3-region Arm-PCR and iRepertoire HTBI primers produced the TCR beta libraries. TCRdb itself ran the multiplex PCR reads through MiXCR, one entry per CDR3 protein. Counted here are under 500,000 distinct CDR3 sequences, 16% occurring once; the ten biggest clones make up about 10%. Specified time point: newly diagnosed GD, antithyroid drugs for less than 3 months. Isolated PBMC RNA provided the starting material for the TCR library. Ten or more counts support this clonotype. The antigen is unknown. The V and J ends lost 8 bases and 5 bases, in that order; junction bases with no gene match: 7. The CDR3 is made up of 15 amino acids. The sample was also reused in another study, on T cells in Graves' hyperthyroidism and ophthalmopathy.

The chain recombines TRBV12-3 or TRBV12-4 with TRBJ2-5, with TRBD2 matching over 14 bases. The source is a woman in her twenties or thirties with Graves disease. This specimen consisted of peripheral blood mononuclear cells (PBMCs), obtained at new diagnosis, from a patient treated with antithyroid drugs. In nucleotides, the CDR3 is TGTGCCAGCCGACTAGCGGGAGGGCCGGGGGAGACCCAGTACTTC. Amino acids: CASRLAGGPGETQYF.